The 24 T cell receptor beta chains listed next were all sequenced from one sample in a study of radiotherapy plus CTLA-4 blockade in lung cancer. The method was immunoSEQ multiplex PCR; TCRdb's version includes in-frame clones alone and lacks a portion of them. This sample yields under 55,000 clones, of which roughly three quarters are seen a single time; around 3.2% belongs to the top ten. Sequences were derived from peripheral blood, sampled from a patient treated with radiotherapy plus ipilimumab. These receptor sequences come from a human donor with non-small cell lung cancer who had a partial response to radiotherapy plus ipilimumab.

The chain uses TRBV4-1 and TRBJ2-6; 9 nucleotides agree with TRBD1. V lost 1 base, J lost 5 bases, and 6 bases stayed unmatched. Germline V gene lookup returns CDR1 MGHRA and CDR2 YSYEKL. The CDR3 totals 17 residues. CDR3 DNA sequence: TGCGCCAGCAGCCAAGTGGACAGGGGCTCGAGGGCCAACGTCCTGACTTTC. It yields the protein CASSQVDRGSRANVLTF.

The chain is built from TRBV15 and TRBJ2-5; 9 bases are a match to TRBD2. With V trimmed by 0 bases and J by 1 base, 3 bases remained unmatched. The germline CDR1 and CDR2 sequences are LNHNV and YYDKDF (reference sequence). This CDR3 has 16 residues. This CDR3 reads CATSRELAGPQETQYF. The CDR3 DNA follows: TGTGCCACCAGCAGAGAACTAGCGGGTCCCCAAGAGACCCAGTACTTC. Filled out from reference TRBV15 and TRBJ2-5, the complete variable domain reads DAMVIQNPRYQVTQFGKPVTLSCSQTLNHNVMYWYQQKSSQAPKLLFHYYDKDFNNEADTPDNFQSRRPNTSFCFLDIRSPGLGDTAMYLCATSRELAGPQETQYFGPGTRLLVL.

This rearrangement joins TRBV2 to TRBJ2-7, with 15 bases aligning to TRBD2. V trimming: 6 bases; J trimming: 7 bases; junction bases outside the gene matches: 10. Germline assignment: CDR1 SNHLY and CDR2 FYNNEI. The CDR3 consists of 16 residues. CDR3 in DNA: TGTGCCAGCAGAAGAGGGACTAGCGGGGGGCCCTCTGAGCAGTACTTC. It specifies CASRRGTSGGPSEQYF.

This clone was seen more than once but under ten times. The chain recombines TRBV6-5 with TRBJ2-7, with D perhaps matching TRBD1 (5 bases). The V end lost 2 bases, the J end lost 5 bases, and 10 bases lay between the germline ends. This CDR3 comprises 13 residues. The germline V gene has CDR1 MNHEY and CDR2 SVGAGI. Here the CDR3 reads CASSYADRDEQYF. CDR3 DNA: TGTGCCAGCAGTTACGCCGACAGAGACGAGCAGTACTTC.

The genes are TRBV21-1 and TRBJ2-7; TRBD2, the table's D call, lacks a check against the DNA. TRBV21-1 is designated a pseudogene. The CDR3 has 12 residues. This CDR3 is CASSPRDLEQYF. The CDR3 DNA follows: TGTGCCAGCAGCCCCCGGGATCTTGAGCAGTACTTC.

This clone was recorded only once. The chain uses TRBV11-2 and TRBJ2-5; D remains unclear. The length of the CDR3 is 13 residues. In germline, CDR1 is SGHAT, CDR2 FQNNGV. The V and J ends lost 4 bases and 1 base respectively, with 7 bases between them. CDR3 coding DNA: TGTGCCAGCAGCTCCCAGTCCCAAGAGACCCAGTACTTC. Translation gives CASSSQSQETQYF.

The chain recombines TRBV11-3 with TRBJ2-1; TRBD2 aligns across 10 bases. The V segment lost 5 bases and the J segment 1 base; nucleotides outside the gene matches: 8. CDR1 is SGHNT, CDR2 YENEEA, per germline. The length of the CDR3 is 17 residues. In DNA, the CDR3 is TGTGCCAGCAGCGGCCGGACTAGCGGCGAATCCTACAATGAGCAGTTCTTC. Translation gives CASSGRTSGESYNEQFF.

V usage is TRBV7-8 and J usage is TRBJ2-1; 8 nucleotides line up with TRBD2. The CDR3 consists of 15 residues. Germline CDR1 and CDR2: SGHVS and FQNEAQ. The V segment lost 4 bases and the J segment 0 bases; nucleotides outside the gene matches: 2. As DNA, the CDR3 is TGTGCCAGCAGCTCCGGGACTAGCTCCTACAATGAGCAGTTCTTC. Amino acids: CASSSGTSSYNEQFF.

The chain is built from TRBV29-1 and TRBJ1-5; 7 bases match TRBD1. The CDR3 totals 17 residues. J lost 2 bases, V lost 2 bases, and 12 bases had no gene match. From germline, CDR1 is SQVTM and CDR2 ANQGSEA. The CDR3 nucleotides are TGCAGCGTTGAACTTCCCGGGACAGTGGAAGGCAATCAGCCCCAGCATTTT. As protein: CSVELPGTVEGNQPQHF.

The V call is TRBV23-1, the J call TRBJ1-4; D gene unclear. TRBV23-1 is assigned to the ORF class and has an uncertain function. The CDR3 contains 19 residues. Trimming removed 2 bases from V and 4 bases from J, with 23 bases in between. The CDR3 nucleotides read TGCGCCAGCAGTCAACCTCGACGGGGAGTCGCCCGCTGTAATGAAAAACTGTTTTTT. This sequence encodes CASSQPRRGVARCNEKLFF.

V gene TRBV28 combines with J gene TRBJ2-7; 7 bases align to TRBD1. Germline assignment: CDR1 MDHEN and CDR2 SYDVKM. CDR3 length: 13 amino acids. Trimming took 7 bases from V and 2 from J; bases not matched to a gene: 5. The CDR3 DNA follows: TGTGCCAGCATTAGACAGGGCCCCTACGAGCAGTACTTC. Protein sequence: CASIRQGPYEQYF.

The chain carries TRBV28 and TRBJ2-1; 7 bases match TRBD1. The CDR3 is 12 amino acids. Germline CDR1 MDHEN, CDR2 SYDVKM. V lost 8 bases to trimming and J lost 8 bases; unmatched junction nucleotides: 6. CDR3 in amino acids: CASSGGFYEQFF. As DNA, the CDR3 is TGTGCCAGCTCAGGGGGTTTTTATGAGCAGTTCTTC.

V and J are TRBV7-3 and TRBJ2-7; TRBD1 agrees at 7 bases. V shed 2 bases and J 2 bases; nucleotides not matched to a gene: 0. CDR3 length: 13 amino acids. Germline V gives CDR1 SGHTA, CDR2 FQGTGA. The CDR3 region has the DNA TGTGCCAGCAGCTTAGGGACAGCCTACGAGCAGTACTTC. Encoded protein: CASSLGTAYEQYF.

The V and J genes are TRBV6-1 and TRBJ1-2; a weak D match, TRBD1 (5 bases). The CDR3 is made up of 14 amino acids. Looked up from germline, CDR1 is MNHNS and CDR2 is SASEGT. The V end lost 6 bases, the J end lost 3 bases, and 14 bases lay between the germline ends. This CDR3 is CASRSRGGDYGYTF. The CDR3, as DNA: TGTGCCAGCAGGTCGCGGGGGGGTGACTATGGCTACACCTTC.

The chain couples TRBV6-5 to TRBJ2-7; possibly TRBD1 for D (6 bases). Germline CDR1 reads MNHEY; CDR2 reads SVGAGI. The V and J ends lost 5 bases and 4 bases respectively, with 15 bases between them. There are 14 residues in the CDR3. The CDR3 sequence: CASSLGSGQYEQYF. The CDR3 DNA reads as TGTGCCAGCAGTCTGGGCAGCGGACAGTACGAGCAGTACTTC.

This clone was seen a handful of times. The CDR3 protein is CATSRGREQYF. The CDR3, as DNA: TGTGCCACCAGCAGAGGCAGAGAGCAGTACTTC. This chain connects TRBV15 to TRBJ2-7, with D unclear. The germline V and J ends were trimmed by 1 base and 7 bases, with 5 bases remaining between them. Germline CDR1 is LNHNV and CDR2 is YYDKDF (reference sequence). The CDR3 runs to 11 residues.

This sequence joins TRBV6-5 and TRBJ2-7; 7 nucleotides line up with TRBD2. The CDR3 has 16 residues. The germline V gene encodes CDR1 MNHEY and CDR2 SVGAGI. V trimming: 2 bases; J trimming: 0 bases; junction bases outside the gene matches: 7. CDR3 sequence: CASSYHSGDSSYEQYF. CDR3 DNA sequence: TGTGCCAGCAGTTACCACAGCGGGGATAGCTCCTACGAGCAGTACTTC.

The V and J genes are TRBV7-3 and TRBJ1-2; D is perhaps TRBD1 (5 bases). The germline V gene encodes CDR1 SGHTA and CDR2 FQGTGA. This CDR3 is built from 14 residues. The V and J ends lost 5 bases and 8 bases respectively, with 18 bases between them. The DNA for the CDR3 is TGTGCCAGCAGCGCCGGGGGTCGTTCTATGGGCTACACCTTC. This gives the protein CASSAGGRSMGYTF.

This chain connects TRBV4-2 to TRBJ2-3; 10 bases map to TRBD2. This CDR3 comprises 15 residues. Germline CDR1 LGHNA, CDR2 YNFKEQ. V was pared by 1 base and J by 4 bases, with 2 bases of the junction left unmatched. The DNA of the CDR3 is TGTGCCAGCAGCCAAGCAGCGGGGGGGTCAGATACGCAGTATTTT. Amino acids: CASSQAAGGSDTQYF.

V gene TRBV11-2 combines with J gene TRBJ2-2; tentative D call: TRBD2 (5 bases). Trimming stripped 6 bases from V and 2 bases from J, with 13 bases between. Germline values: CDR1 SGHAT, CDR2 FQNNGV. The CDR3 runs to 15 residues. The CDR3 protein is CASRARDLNTGELFF. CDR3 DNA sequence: TGTGCCAGCAGGGCCCGGGATTTAAACACCGGGGAGCTGTTTTTT. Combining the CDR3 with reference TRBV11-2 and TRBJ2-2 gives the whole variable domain EAGVAQSPRYKIIEKRQSVAFWCNPISGHATLYWYQQILGQGPKLLIQFQNNGVVDDSQLPKDRFSAERLKGVDSTLKIQPAKLEDSAVYLCASRARDLNTGELFFGEGSRLTVL.

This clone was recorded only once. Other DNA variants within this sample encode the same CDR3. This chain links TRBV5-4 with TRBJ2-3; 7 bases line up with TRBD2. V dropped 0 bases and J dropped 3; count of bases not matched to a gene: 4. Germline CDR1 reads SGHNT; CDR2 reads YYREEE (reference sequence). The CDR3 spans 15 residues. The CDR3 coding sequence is TGTGCCAGCAGCTTGGATCGCGGGGGAACAGATACGCAGTATTTT. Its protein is CASSLDRGGTDTQYF.

This CDR3 reads CASSPLDRRNTEAFF. CDR3 DNA: TGTGCCAGCAGTCCGCTCGACAGGCGGAACACTGAAGCTTTCTTT. This chain connects TRBV25-1 to TRBJ1-1; D is possibly TRBD1 (6 bases). Germline values: CDR1 MGHDK, CDR2 SYGVNS. The germline V and J ends were trimmed by 5 bases and 1 base, with 14 bases remaining between them. The CDR3 contains 15 residues.

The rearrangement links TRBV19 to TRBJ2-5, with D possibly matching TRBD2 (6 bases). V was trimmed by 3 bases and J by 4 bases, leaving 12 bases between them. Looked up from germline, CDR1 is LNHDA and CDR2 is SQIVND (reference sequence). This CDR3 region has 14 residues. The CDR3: CASSIPGGGETQYF. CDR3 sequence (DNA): TGTGCCAGTAGTATCCCCGGGGGAGGAGAGACCCAGTACTTC. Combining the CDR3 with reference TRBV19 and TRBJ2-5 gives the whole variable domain DGGITQSPKYLFRKEGQNVTLSCEQNLNHDAMYWYRQDPGQGLRLIYYSQIVNDFQKGDIAEGYSVSREKKESFPLTVTSAQKNPTAFYLCASSIPGGGETQYFGPGTRLLVL.

The CDR3 protein is CASSAQGWETQYF. The CDR3, as DNA: TGTGCCAGCAGCGCCCAGGGTTGGGAGACCCAGTACTTC. The chain joins TRBV7-2 to TRBJ2-5; D is possibly TRBD1 (5 bases). The CDR3 extends over 13 amino acids. The V gene lost 5 bases and the J gene lost 5 bases, with 12 bases spanning the gap. The germline V gene has CDR1 SGHTA and CDR2 FQGNSA.